This T cell receptor beta chain stems from a study of Tregs in tolerant kidney transplant recipients. About the research overall: A roughly three-day belatacept mixed lymphocyte reaction, sometimes plus 5-day graft donor restimulation, preceded CD4+CD25+CD127- sorting.

Points on this clone: Its antigen is currently unknown.

Measured with immunoSEQ multiplex PCR; TCRdb has only the in-frame clones, and not every one. The sample has some 15,000 clones, about 61% seen once. There are 16 residues in the CDR3. J was trimmed by 0 bases and V by 6 bases; bases with no gene match: 9. Per the germline V gene, CDR1 is MNHEY and CDR2 is SMNVEV (reference sequence). V usage is TRBV27 and J usage is TRBJ1-1, with TRBD1 matching 8 bases. The receptor comes from a human donor in good health. The sample comprised Tregs from blood cultured with allogeneic cells. The DNA for the CDR3 is TGTGCCAGCAGCCGAGGACAGGGATTCATGAACACTGAAGCTTTCTTT. Protein sequence: CASSRGQGFMNTEAFF.